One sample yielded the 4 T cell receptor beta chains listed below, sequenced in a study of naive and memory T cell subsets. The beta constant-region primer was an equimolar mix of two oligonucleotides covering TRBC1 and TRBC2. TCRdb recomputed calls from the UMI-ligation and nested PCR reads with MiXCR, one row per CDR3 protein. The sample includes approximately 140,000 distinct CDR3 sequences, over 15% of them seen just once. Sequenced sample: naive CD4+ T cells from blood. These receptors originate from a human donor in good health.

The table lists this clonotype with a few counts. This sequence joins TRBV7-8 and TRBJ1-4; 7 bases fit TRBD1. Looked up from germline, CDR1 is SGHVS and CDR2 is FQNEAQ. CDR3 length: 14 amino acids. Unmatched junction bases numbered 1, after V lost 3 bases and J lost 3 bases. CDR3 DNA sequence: TGTGCCAGCAGCTTGACAGGGCCTAATGAAAAACTGTTTTTT. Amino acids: CASSLTGPNEKLFF.

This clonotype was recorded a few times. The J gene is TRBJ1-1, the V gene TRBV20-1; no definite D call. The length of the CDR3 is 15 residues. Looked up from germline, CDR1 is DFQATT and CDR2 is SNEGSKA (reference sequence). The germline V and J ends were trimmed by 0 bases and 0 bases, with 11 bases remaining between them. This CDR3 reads CSARDQSVLNTEAFF. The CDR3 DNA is TGCAGTGCTAGAGATCAGTCGGTGCTGAACACTGAAGCTTTCTTT.

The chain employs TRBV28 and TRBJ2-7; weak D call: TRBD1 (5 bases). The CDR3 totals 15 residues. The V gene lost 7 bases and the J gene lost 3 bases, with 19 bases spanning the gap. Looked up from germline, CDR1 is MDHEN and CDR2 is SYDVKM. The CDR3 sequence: CASIRGHRLSYEQYF. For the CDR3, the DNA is TGTGCCAGCATCCGCGGTCACAGGTTAAGCTACGAGCAGTACTTC.

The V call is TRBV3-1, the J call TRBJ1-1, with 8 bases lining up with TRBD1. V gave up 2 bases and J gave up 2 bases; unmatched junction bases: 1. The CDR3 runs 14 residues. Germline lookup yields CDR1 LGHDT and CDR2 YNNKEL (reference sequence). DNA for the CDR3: TGTGCCAGCAGCCAACCAGGGGGCAACACTGAAGCTTTCTTT. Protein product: CASSQPGGNTEAFF.